Shown below are 8 T cell receptor beta chains from a single sample sequenced in a study of T cell responses to AZD1222 COVID-19 vaccine. TCRdb's copy holds only in-frame clones and misses some; the assay was immunoSEQ multiplex PCR. Seen here are fewer than 120,000 clones, around 90% observed once, and the top ten hold roughly 1.6%. The sample was peripheral blood, taken on day 0 of AZD1222 vaccination. All receptors come from an adult in good health.

This clone was seen more than once but under ten times. CDR3 sequence: CSVELGGTGKGRIGELFF. Here the CDR3 DNA reads TGCAGCGTTGAATTGGGAGGGACAGGGAAGGGTCGCATCGGGGAGCTGTTTTTT. The genes are TRBV29-1 and TRBJ2-2; 9 positions agree with TRBD1. The CDR3 covers 18 residues. Trimming cost V 2 bases and J 7 bases; bases outside gene matches: 17. The germline gives CDR1 SQVTM, CDR2 ANQGSEA.

V gene TRBV5-4 combines with J gene TRBJ1-2; no clear D gene. The CDR3 length is 14 residues. Trimming took 4 bases from V and 3 from J, leaving 13 bases between them. Germline values: CDR1 SGHNT, CDR2 YYREEE (reference sequence). CDR3 bases: TGTGCCAGCAGCCCATTGGGCAGCTACTATGGCTACACCTTC. Amino acids: CASSPLGSYYGYTF.

This chain joins TRBV7-9 and TRBJ1-1, with 8 bases that match TRBD1. Germline CDR1 and CDR2: SEHNR and FQNEAQ (reference sequence). The CDR3 has 15 residues. J lost 4 bases, V lost 7 bases, and 11 bases had no gene match. In nucleotides, the CDR3 is TGTGCCAGCACCCTTCAGGGGGCCGTGAGCACTGAAGCTTTCTTT. Translated, it gives CASTLQGAVSTEAFF.

V gene TRBV19 combines with J gene TRBJ1-2, with 7 bases fitting TRBD1. V shed 0 bases, J shed 8 bases, and the junction held 3 bases outside the gene matches. Germline values: CDR1 LNHDA, CDR2 SQIVND (reference sequence). The CDR3 runs to 13 residues. CDR3 DNA: TGTGCCAGTAGTATAGAGACAGGGAACGGCTACACCTTC. Translating it yields CASSIETGNGYTF.

V is TRBV3-1 (or the pseudogene TRBV3-2) and J is TRBJ2-1; maybe TRBD1 (5 bases). This CDR3 spans 15 amino acids. Germline V gives CDR1 LGHDT, CDR2 YNNKEL (reference sequence). Trimming removed 6 bases from V and 4 bases from J, with 16 bases in between. CDR3 amino acids: CASSQTPGQYNEQFF. The CDR3 coding sequence is TGTGCCAGCAGTCAGACTCCAGGGCAGTACAATGAGCAGTTCTTC.

J is TRBJ2-7 and V is TRBV6-1; the D call may be TRBD1 or TRBD2 (7 bases each). V dropped 3 bases and J dropped 7 bases, with 19 bases sitting between them. Germline CDR1 MNHNS, CDR2 SASEGT. The CDR3 has 15 residues. The CDR3 DNA reads TGTGCCAGCAGTGAGGGAGGGACAGCTCCTTGGGAGCAGTACTTC. Translation: CASSEGGTAPWEQYF.

This clone was picked up a small number of times. The chain has TRBV10-3 and TRBJ1-1; D not resolved. Trimming removed 4 bases at V and 1 base at J, with 7 bases between. The CDR3 spans 13 residues. CDR1 is ENHRY and CDR2 is SYGVKD in the germline V gene. CDR3 DNA: TGTGCCATCAGTGTATCACGGAACACTGAAGCTTTCTTT. Translation gives CAISVSRNTEAFF.

In nucleotides, the CDR3 is TGCAGTGCTAGTTCGGGACAGGGGAACTATGGCTACACCTTC. Amino acid sequence: CSASSGQGNYGYTF. This chain links TRBV20-1 with TRBJ1-2; TRBD1 matches at 10 bases. This CDR3 contains 14 residues. V lost 3 bases to trimming and J lost 2 bases; unmatched junction nucleotides: 3. The germline V gene encodes CDR1 DFQATT and CDR2 SNEGSKA (reference sequence).